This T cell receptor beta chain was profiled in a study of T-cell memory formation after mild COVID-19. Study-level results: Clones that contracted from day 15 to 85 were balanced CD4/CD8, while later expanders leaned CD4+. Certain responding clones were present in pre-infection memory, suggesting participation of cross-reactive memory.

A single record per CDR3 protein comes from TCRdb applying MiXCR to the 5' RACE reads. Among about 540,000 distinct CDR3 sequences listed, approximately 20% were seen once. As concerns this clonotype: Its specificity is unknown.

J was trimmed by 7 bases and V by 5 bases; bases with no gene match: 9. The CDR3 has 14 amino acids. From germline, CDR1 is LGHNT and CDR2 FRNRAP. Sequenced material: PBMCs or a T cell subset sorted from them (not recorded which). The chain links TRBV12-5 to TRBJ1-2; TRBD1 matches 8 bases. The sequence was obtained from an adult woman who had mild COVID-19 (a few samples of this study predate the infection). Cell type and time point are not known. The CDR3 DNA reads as TGTGCTAGTGGTAACCGACAGGGGCTCGCTGGCTACACCTTC. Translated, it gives CASGNRQGLAGYTF.